The 29 T cell receptor beta chains presented below share a single source sample, sequenced in a study of cytotoxic CD8 clonotypes in ibrutinib-treated CLL. Method: immunoSEQ multiplex PCR; TCRdb's copy keeps in-frame clones and lacks some. The sample holds around 40,000 clones; 65% to 75% are singletons and the top ten take over 15%. This specimen consisted of PBMCs, obtained at disease progression, from a patient treated with ibrutinib. The receptors come from a human donor with chronic lymphocytic leukemia.

In its sample, this clone was seen many times. The chain joins TRBV4-1 to TRBJ1-1; TRBD1 is a possible D gene (5 bases). CDR1 is MGHRA and CDR2 is YSYEKL in the germline V gene. V lost 2 bases and J 7 bases, leaving 11 bases between the germline ends. This CDR3 has 13 amino acids. The CDR3 protein is CASSQSARDEAFF. In nucleotides, the CDR3 is TGCGCCAGCAGCCAATCAGCCAGGGATGAAGCTTTCTTT.

This clone has only a few counts. A read error may account for a junction end that differs from germline. The V call is TRBV10-3, the J call TRBJ2-7; D remains ambiguous. The CDR3 loop spans 8 amino acids. The germline V gene encodes CDR1 ENHRY and CDR2 SYGVKD. For the CDR3, the DNA is TGTGCCATCACCCCCCGGGACTTC. Its protein is CAITPRDF.

The chain has TRBV27 and TRBJ1-6; D unclear. Trimming pared 6 bases from V and 7 bases from J, leaving 13 bases between. The CDR3 sequence is 14 residues long. Germline CDR1 MNHEY, CDR2 SMNVEV (reference sequence). The CDR3 spells CASSHGRSNSPLHF. CDR3 nucleotide sequence: TGTGCCAGCAGCCATGGACGGAGCAATTCACCCCTCCACTTT.

The chain carries TRBV6-6 and TRBJ1-2, with D hard to call. This CDR3 is built from 14 residues. The germline CDR1 and CDR2 sequences are MNHNY and SVGAGI (reference sequence). Trimming pared 0 bases from V and 6 bases from J, leaving 11 bases between. The CDR3 sequence: CASSYSDGIDGYTF. The DNA for the CDR3 is TGTGCCAGCAGTTACTCGGATGGTATCGATGGCTACACCTTC.

The rearrangement uses TRBV11-2 and TRBJ2-3, with a tentative D call TRBD1 (6 bases). CDR3 length equals 16 residues. The V gene's germline CDR1 is SGHAT and CDR2 FQNNGV. V was pared by 0 bases and J by 2 bases, with 12 bases between. The DNA of the CDR3 is TGTGCCAGCAGCTTAGACTTGGACAGCGCCACAGATACGCAGTATTTT. Encoded protein: CASSLDLDSATDTQYF.

The V call is TRBV5-1, the J call TRBJ1-1; a possible D gene is TRBD1 (5 bases). Germline-derived CDR1 and CDR2 are SGHRS and YFSETQ. Between the trimmed V and J ends, which lost 1 base and 3 bases, there was a span of 16 bases. This CDR3 contains 16 residues. The CDR3 reads CASSLMPGLGDTEAFF. CDR3 DNA: TGCGCCAGCAGCTTGATGCCAGGGCTAGGGGACACTGAAGCTTTCTTT.

The rearrangement links TRBV2 to TRBJ1-2; D is unresolved. Trimming removed 4 bases from V and 4 bases from J, with 4 bases in between. CDR3 length equals 11 residues. Germline values: CDR1 SNHLY, CDR2 FYNNEI. The CDR3 DNA reads TGTGCCAGCAGTGCGGGCTATGGCTACACCTTC. Encoded protein: CASSAGYGYTF.

This clone has more than one count but fewer than ten. The J gene is TRBJ2-7, the V gene TRBV29-1; perhaps TRBD2 as D (6 bases). The CDR3 runs 14 residues. Trimming removed 7 bases at V and 2 bases at J, with 18 bases between. CDR1 and CDR2 (germline): SQVTM, ANQGSEA. The CDR3 nucleotides read TGCAGCGCGATCCTGGGACTCGACGCCTACGAGCAGTACTTC. It yields the protein CSAILGLDAYEQYF.

This CDR3 reads CASSSLPQGPREQYF. CDR3 bases: TGTGCCAGCAGTTCACTCCCACAGGGCCCACGCGAGCAGTACTTC. The V and J genes are TRBV27 and TRBJ2-7, with D possibly matching TRBD1 (6 bases). Looked up from germline, CDR1 is MNHEY and CDR2 is SMNVEV (reference sequence). V gave up 4 bases and J gave up 6 bases, with 19 bases separating them. This CDR3 has 15 residues.

The chain uses TRBV5-4 and TRBJ1-2, with D maybe TRBD1 (5 bases). Trimming pared 4 bases from V and 8 bases from J, leaving 27 bases between. Germline values: CDR1 SGHNT, CDR2 YYREEE (reference sequence). The CDR3 extends over 17 amino acids. The CDR3: CASSPRIRDGQGHGYTF. The CDR3 nucleotides read TGTGCCAGCAGCCCCCGCATCCGGGACGGGCAAGGACACGGCTACACCTTC.

This chain connects TRBV6-5 to TRBJ2-7; D gene uncertain. Germline CDR1 and CDR2: MNHEY and SVGAGI. Trimming removed 0 bases from V and 6 bases from J, with 15 bases in between. This CDR3 has 15 amino acids. The CDR3 DNA reads TGTGCCAGCAGTTACTCCTCCTTTGACCCTCGCGAGCAGTACTTC. Amino acid sequence: CASSYSSFDPREQYF.

This chain connects TRBV27 to TRBJ1-6; unclear D gene. This CDR3 spans 14 amino acids. Germline V gene lookup returns CDR1 MNHEY and CDR2 SMNVEV (reference sequence). V gave up 4 bases and J gave up 6 bases, with 10 bases separating them. The CDR3: CASSSPAINSPLHF. CDR3 sequence (DNA): TGTGCCAGCAGTTCACCAGCTATTAATTCACCCCTCCACTTT.

This chain uses TRBV28 with TRBJ2-5; D not certain. Matching the DNA end better, TRBJ2-7 makes the J call doubtful. This CDR3 is 11 amino acids long. The germline CDR1 and CDR2 sequences are MDHEN and SYDVKM. As DNA, the CDR3 is TGTGCCAGCAGTTTAACCTACGAGCAGTACTTC. Translating it yields CASSLTYEQYF.

For this clone: Relative to the germline gene, one junction end is altered; a read error may explain this. V gene TRBV5-5 combines with J gene TRBJ1-1; D gene uncertain. This CDR3 region has 13 residues. Germline CDR1 and CDR2: SGHKS and YYEKEE (reference sequence). This CDR3 reads CASSLAEGWGILF. The CDR3 DNA reads as TGTGCCAGCAGCTTGGCCGAGGGCTGGGGAATTTTATTT. Complete variable domain (other parts from reference TRBV5-5 and TRBJ1-1): DAGVTQSPTHLIKTRGQQVTLRCSPISGHKSVSWYQQVLGQGPQFIFQYYEKEERGRGNFPDRFSARQFPNYSSELNVNALLLGDSALYLCASSLAEGWGILFGQGTRLTVV.

A single count supports this clone. The rearrangement links TRBV5-6 to TRBJ1-1; TRBD1 might be the D (5 bases). The V end was cut by 3 bases, the J end by 5 bases, with 14 bases between. This CDR3 is built from 14 residues. Germline-derived CDR1 and CDR2 are SGHDT and YYEEEE. The CDR3 region is CASSWPGADTEAFF. The CDR3 DNA reads as TGTGCCAGCAGCTGGCCCGGGGCAGATACTGAAGCTTTCTTT.

The chain uses TRBV5-6 and TRBJ2-5, with a possible D match to TRBD2 (6 bases). The CDR3 totals 14 residues. V dropped 0 bases and J dropped 6 bases, with 12 bases sitting between them. Germline V gene sequence: CDR1 SGHDT, CDR2 YYEEEE. This chain's CDR3 is CASSLEGLEKTQYF. CDR3 in DNA: TGTGCCAGCAGCTTGGAGGGACTGGAGAAGACCCAGTACTTC.

The chain joins TRBV10-2 to TRBJ2-1; no reliable D call. The CDR3 is 13 amino acids. The germline CDR1 and CDR2 sequences are WSHSY and SAAADI. V was pared by 0 bases and J by 9 bases, with 9 bases between. The CDR3 DNA reads as TGCGCCAGCAGTGAGTCACCAAGAAGTGAGCAGTTCTTC. It is translated as CASSESPRSEQFF.

The DNA for the CDR3 is TGTGCCAGCAGCTCGGGTTTGGGGAGTACTCAAGAGACCCAGTACTTC. This gives the protein CASSSGLGSTQETQYF. The rearrangement uses TRBV5-6 and TRBJ2-5, with D perhaps matching TRBD2 (5 bases). CDR1 is SGHDT, CDR2 YYEEEE, per germline. V gave up 3 bases and J gave up 2 bases, with 17 bases separating them. The CDR3 runs to 16 residues.

This sequence joins TRBV10-3 and TRBJ2-3; D not resolved. Germline V CDR1 and CDR2: ENHRY, SYGVKD. This CDR3 contains 11 residues. V was trimmed by 7 bases and J by 4 bases, leaving 6 bases between them. CDR3 protein: CAIMMADTQYF. The CDR3 DNA follows: TGTGCCATCATGATGGCAGATACGCAGTATTTT.

The rearrangement uses TRBV5-4 and TRBJ2-2; 14 nucleotides match TRBD2. The CDR3 spans 15 residues. Germline V lookup: CDR1 SGHNT, CDR2 YYREEE (reference sequence). V was pared by 4 bases and J by 8 bases, with 4 bases of the junction left unmatched. In nucleotides, the CDR3 is TGTGCCAGCAGCCGACTAGCGGGGGGGCGAGGGGAGCTGTTTTTT. Its translation: CASSRLAGGRGELFF. The whole variable domain, remainder taken from reference TRBV5-4 and TRBJ2-2, is ETGVTQSPTHLIKTRGQQVTLRCSSQSGHNTVSWYQQALGQGPQFIFQYYREEENGRGNFPPRFSGLQFPNYSSELNVNALELDDSALYLCASSRLAGGRGELFFGEGSRLTVL.

The count of this clone is one. The genes are TRBV2 and TRBJ2-1; TRBD2 matches at 11 bases. Germline CDR1 reads SNHLY; CDR2 reads FYNNEI. The CDR3 has 16 amino acids. V dropped 5 bases and J dropped 11; count of bases not matched to a gene: 14. The CDR3 DNA reads TGTGCCAGCAGTTCAAGGGGGACTAGCGGTGCTGCAAAGCAGTTCTTC. Amino acid sequence: CASSSRGTSGAAKQFF.

Only a few counts were recorded for this clone. The junction and the germline gene differ at one end; a read error may be behind it. V is TRBV29-1 and J is TRBJ1-2, with D perhaps matching TRBD1 (5 bases). The CDR3 extends over 11 amino acids. CDR1 is SQVTM and CDR2 is ANQGSEA in the germline V gene. This CDR3 is CSVEWGQGPHF. The CDR3 coding sequence is TGCAGCGTTGAATGGGGTCAGGGACCCCACTTC.

This clone appeared a single time. This chain uses TRBV6-1 with TRBJ1-2; 8 bases match TRBD1. The CDR3 has 12 residues. Trimming removed 6 bases from V and 3 bases from J; junction bases left unmatched: 0. CDR1 and CDR2 (germline): MNHNS, SASEGT. CDR3 nucleotide sequence: TGTGCCAGCAGGGGACAGGACTATGGCTACACCTTC. Its protein is CASRGQDYGYTF.

V is TRBV9 and J is TRBJ2-5; TRBD1 might be the D (6 bases). With the DNA end fitting TRBJ2-7 better, the J assignment may be wrong. The CDR3 loop spans 15 amino acids. The germline V gene encodes CDR1 SGDLS and CDR2 YYNGEE. The CDR3 nucleotides read TGTGCCAGCAGCGGCCCGGGACACGGAGCCTACGAGCAGTACTTC. This translates into CASSGPGHGAYEQYF.

V and J are TRBV2 and TRBJ2-7; TRBD1 might be the D (6 bases). Trimming removed 10 bases at V and 4 bases at J, with 17 bases between. Germline-derived CDR1 and CDR2 are SNHLY and FYNNEI. The CDR3 has 13 amino acids. This CDR3 is CATSIQGEYEQYF. DNA for the CDR3: TGTGCCACCAGCATACAGGGAGAGTACGAGCAGTACTTC.

This chain connects TRBV5-6 to TRBJ2-1, with D unresolved. Trimming removed 4 bases from V and 2 bases from J, with 10 bases in between. CDR1 is SGHDT, CDR2 YYEEEE, per germline. The CDR3 extends over 14 amino acids. Here the CDR3 DNA reads TGTGCCAGCAGCCCAAGGAAAACCTACAATGAGCAGTTCTTC. Protein sequence: CASSPRKTYNEQFF.

In regard to this clone: Distinct nucleotide sequences in the sample also encode this CDR3. The rearrangement joins TRBV5-1 to TRBJ2-3, with 7 bases identical to TRBD1. The CDR3 is made up of 15 amino acids. Germline lookup yields CDR1 SGHRS and CDR2 YFSETQ. The junction had 2 bases not matched to a gene; V was cut back by 0 bases and J by 1 base. In DNA, the CDR3 is TGCGCCAGCAGCTTGGGGACAGGCGGCACAGATACGCAGTATTTT. It encodes CASSLGTGGTDTQYF.

The chain combines TRBV10-3 with TRBJ1-1; 8 nucleotides match TRBD1. The germline gives CDR1 ENHRY, CDR2 SYGVKD. V trimming: 2 bases; J trimming: 5 bases; junction bases outside the gene matches: 4. This CDR3 comprises 14 residues. CDR3 sequence (DNA): TGTGCCATCAGTGAGCAGGGGGCTCGTACTGAAGCTTTCTTT. It specifies CAISEQGARTEAFF.

This chain joins TRBV6-6 and TRBJ2-1, with a possible D match to TRBD1 (6 bases). Germline V gene lookup returns CDR1 MNHNY and CDR2 SVGAGI (reference sequence). V shed 2 bases and J shed 8 bases, with 16 bases lying between them. CDR3 length equals 15 residues. The CDR3 here is CASSYGRTVGHEQFF. In DNA, the CDR3 is TGTGCCAGCAGTTACGGGCGGACAGTGGGGCATGAGCAGTTCTTC.